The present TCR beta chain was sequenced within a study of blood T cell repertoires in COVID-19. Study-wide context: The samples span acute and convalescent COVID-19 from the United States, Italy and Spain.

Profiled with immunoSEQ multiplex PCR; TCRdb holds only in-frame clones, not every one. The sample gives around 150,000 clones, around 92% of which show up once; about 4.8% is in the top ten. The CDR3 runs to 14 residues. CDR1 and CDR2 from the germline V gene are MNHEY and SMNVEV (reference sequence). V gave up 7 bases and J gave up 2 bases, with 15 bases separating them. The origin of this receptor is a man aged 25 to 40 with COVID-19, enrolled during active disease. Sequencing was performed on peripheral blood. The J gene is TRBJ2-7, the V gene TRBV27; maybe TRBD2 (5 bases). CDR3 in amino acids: CASNIGGPPYEQYF. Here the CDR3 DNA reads TGTGCCAGCAACATCGGCGGGCCTCCCTACGAGCAGTACTTC.